The entry below gives a single TCR beta chain sequence along with its context. TCRdb recomputed calls from the 5' RACE reads with MiXCR, one row per CDR3 protein. The sample comprises hundreds of thousands of distinct CDR3 sequences, about 12% of which are singletons, and 15% rests with the top ten. This entry belongs to a study of T cells after yellow fever vaccination. The receptor was derived from a man aged 30-40 years who received the YFV17D yellow fever vaccine. The sample was PBMCs, taken on the day of the yellow fever booster vaccination.

The CDR3: CSAVSPERRYNEQFF. DNA of the CDR3: TGCAGTGCCGTCAGTCCGGAGAGACGGTACAATGAGCAGTTCTTC. The rearrangement joins TRBV20-1 to TRBJ2-1; D is uncertain. Germline V gene lookup returns CDR1 DFQATT and CDR2 SNEGSKA (reference sequence). The CDR3 spans 15 residues. V shed 6 bases and J shed 4 bases, with 19 bases lying between them.